The entry that follows covers one T cell receptor (beta chain) sequence. Its recognized antigen is unknown. Per-base quality was not reported, and no clone a single base away is much larger than it. This entry is derived from a study of HIV-infected patients and healthy controls (dated by TCRdb to 2013 to 2014). Some background on the complete study: CD4 counts were modestly but significantly increased in about 90% of the 16 patients after three months of therapy, but they remained below normal ranges. CD8 counts showed no consistent shift during early therapy, whereas the CD4:CD8 ratio rose slightly. Viral load became undetectable in about 70% of the 16 patients by the second bleed and in all patients after a further year of therapy. Patients exhibited no overall T-cell lymphocytopenia, and total CDR3 counts per chain were not significantly different from those of controls. The question the study tested was whether immune perturbation and reconstitution could be captured by deep TCR repertoire sequencing of small blood samples from HIV patients. Points the paper makes about the study in general: Comparisons were complicated by unequal numbers of distinct sequences between patients and controls, and rare events from HIV-infected data were overweighted by size-matching. During therapy, a significant decrease in frequency was seen for HIV-associated CDR3s, whereas no significant change was found for CMV-associated CDR3s, although most of them became more frequent. Pairing of alpha and beta chains was not determined in the samples. MAIT cell alpha-chain CDR3s were present at high frequency in healthy controls but severely depleted in HIV+ repertoires. Processing was restricted to sixteen HIV-infected individuals, which the authors judged to be a major constraint on the generalizability of the findings. Both the Jaccard index and the count of highly shared sequences showed that healthy controls shared more CDR3s between individuals than HIV+ patients did. Roughly threefold more distinct CDR3s and higher Shannon diversity were observed in healthy control repertoires than in untreated HIV+ repertoires. Slight age and sex profile differences between the study cohorts did not explain the observed diversity differences. Mean usage differed significantly between HIV-infected patients and controls for eight alpha and eight beta V genes. Size-matched repertoire data did not replicate the apparent post-therapy recovery of the Gini index in HIV-infected patients. Significantly higher mean Gini indices were seen in HIV-infected repertoires than in controls, possibly reflecting oligoclonality. Donor HLA types were not determined in the study. Sequencing depth was restricted by the use of whole blood, which also prevented the dynamics of distinct T-cell subpopulations from being separated.

Whole blood was used without cell fractionation, so the repertoire reflected all unsorted peripheral T cells. For RNA extraction, 2.5 ml of peripheral blood was drawn into Tempus tubes. HIV-infected adults who had not yet received antiretroviral therapy and were about to begin treatment were enrolled, with the first sixteen eligible patients processed. Treatment interruptions were among the grounds for excluding patients from enrollment, as were febrile or AIDS-related illness, tumors, hepatitis B or C coinfection, immunomodulatory therapy and recent vaccination. Residual genomic DNA was removed with the TURBO-DNase kit and globin mRNA was depleted with GLOBINclear. The study collected pretreatment blood from HIV-infected patients just before antiretroviral therapy was started. Trimming removed 3 bases from V and 0 bases from J, leaving 8 bases between the germline ends. The CDR3 numbers 14 residues from cysteine through phenylalanine. Only the CDR3 DNA is retained, 42 bases long and in frame from the first base.

Using SuperScript III with primers targeting the alpha and beta constant regions, around 500 ng of RNA was reverse transcribed. Separate alpha and beta chain libraries were made by chain-specific third strand synthesis with multiplexing indices. To avoid primer bias, the protocol used one single primer pair to amplify every rearrangement within a chain, and the protocol also attached molecular barcodes to each cDNA molecule. Purified cDNA was ligated with T4 RNA Ligase 1 onto a 5' RACE adapter bearing a random hexamer and the SP2 sequencing primer site. Second strand synthesis was performed with Phusion polymerase and primed from the SP2 site, and slow temperature ramps were applied to favor optimal annealing. The 12-nucleotide barcode on each molecule comprised two random hexamer sequences, both introduced before amplification and concatenated. A brief initial PCR introduced P5 and P7 adapter elements together with a second index, and a roughly 22-cycle amplification PCR using P5s and P7 primers was subsequently performed. Libraries received 27 PCR cycles in total, were quantified on a Qubit, sized on a Bioanalyzer, and diluted to about 4 nM. Normalized libraries were sequenced on an Illumina MiSeq with 2 x 250 paired-end kits. MinElute columns were the means by which the reverse transcription reactions were cleaned up, and the reactions were eluted into 10 ul Tris-Cl. A 1:1 ratio of AMPure XP beads was used to clean the adapter ligations after they had run for about 25 hours at 16 degrees C. The source study handled its data this way. Demultiplexed FASTQ files were processed with a modified Decombinator that output V, J, insert and barcode information. Sequences that shared a barcode but differed from the dominant sequence were discarded as errors, and original cDNA molecules were estimated by counting barcodes clustered at Levenshtein distance 3. The R packages ineq, vegan, igraph and RCytoscape were used for downstream analyses, together with IMGT nomenclature and CDR3 definitions. The authors computed V gene usage over distinct sequences and counted each TCR a single time to avoid skew from clonal expansion. Within a donor, similarity networks joined unique CDR3 amino acid sequences in every case where two of them were separated by a single Levenshtein edit. The authors compiled published HIV-specific CDR3s (roughly 86 alpha, approximately 700 beta) and CMV-specific CDR3s (around 14 alpha, roughly 250 beta) and searched for them in the repertoires. It was shown by random subsampling to size-matched repertoires that the decreased diversity of patients was not caused by their lower sequence numbers. Starting from the raw public reads, TCRdb applied fastp trimming at Q25, assembled clones with MiXCR and retained in-frame beta chains. Each entry is one CDR3 protein sequence, shown with its most common DNA and genes. Here the V and J calls rest on TCRdb's processing, not on the authors' analysis. The sample includes fewer than 6,500 distinct CDR3 sequences, with roughly 9.8% observed a single time. The ten top clones hold roughly a quarter of the sample.

The input for sequencing was blood, taken before antiretroviral therapy. This receptor was obtained from an adult with HIV infection. The chain links TRBV12-3 or TRBV12-4 with TRBJ1-1, with the D segment identity uncertain. The CDR3 here reads CASSFGPLNTEAFF. The DNA reads TGTGCCAGCAGTTTTGGACCCTTGAACACTGAAGCTTTCTTT.